This T cell receptor (beta chain) was profiled in a study of cytomegalovirus exposure and HLA in healthy donors. Whole-study results and caveats: Altogether, 160 or so TCR beta chains were recorded as cytomegalovirus-associated. Most TCR sequences were seen very rarely across donors, but some public TCRs occurred in many. Accounts indicate the classifier identified cytomegalovirus status with strong specificity and sensitivity.

The CDR3 consists of 13 residues. Germline CDR1 is SGHDN and CDR2 is FVKESK. Deletions cut 7 bases from V and 2 bases from J, with 11 bases between. In regard to this clone: What it binds is not known.

Assay used: immunoSEQ multiplex PCR; TCRdb lists only in-frame clones, some missing. Of roughly 100,000 clones listed, around 87% are singletons. Sequencing input: PBMCs. The chain links TRBV14 to TRBJ1-1, with D unresolved. The TCR originated in a woman aged 18-35 years in good health and CMV-seropositive. CDR3 loop: CASNPIPNTEAFF. CDR3 nucleotide sequence: TGTGCCAGCAACCCTATACCTAACACTGAAGCTTTCTTT. Looking up the rest from reference TRBV14 and TRBJ1-1 gives the full variable domain: EAGVTQFPSHSVIEKGQTVTLRCDPISGHDNLYWYRRVMGKEIKFLLHFVKESKQDESGMPNNRFLAERTGGTYSTLKVQPAELEDSGVYFCASNPIPNTEAFFGQGTRLTVV.